Listed here are 21 T cell receptor beta chains from one sample, sequenced in a study of beta chain features in type 1 diabetes. The investigators reverse transcribed all of the isolated RNA, so they sequenced expressed TCRB transcripts. Produced via immunoSEQ multiplex PCR; TCRdb's table is partial and in-frame only. The sample lists about 290,000 clones, around 7.3% occurring once. The specimen sequenced was central memory CD4+ T cells from blood. The receptors derive from a woman younger than 30 in good health.

The chain has TRBV29-1 and TRBJ1-1; D possibly corresponds to TRBD1 (6 bases). The V gene's germline CDR1 is SQVTM and CDR2 ANQGSEA. The CDR3 sequence is 12 residues long. V lost 4 bases and J 4 bases, leaving 10 bases between the germline ends. CDR3 sequence: CSVGQGFTEAFF. The CDR3 DNA reads as TGCAGCGTTGGGCAGGGGTTCACTGAAGCTTTCTTT.

This clone was picked up a small number of times. The chain employs TRBV7-2 and TRBJ2-5; D may be TRBD2 (6 bases). This CDR3 comprises 14 residues. Germline V gene data show CDR1 as SGHTA and CDR2 as FQGNSA. The V and J ends lost 1 base and 5 bases respectively, with 11 bases between them. CDR3 in DNA: TGTGCCAGCAGCTTAGGACCTGGAGGGGAGACCCAGTACTTC. Translating it yields CASSLGPGGETQYF.

In this sample, this clone turned up a few times. V usage is TRBV6-6 and J usage is TRBJ2-1, with a tentative D call TRBD1 (5 bases). CDR3 size: 15 residues. In germline, CDR1 is MNHNY, CDR2 SVGAGI (reference sequence). With 5 bases removed from V and 1 base from J, the gap between germline ends came to 12 bases. CDR3 in DNA: TGTGCCAGCAGTGCCCAGGGTTCGTCCTACAATGAGCAGTTCTTC. This translates into CASSAQGSSYNEQFF.

The CDR3 DNA is TGTGCCAGCAGCTTAGACCAATGGGAGACCCAGTACTTC. This sequence encodes CASSLDQWETQYF. This chain uses TRBV7-9 with TRBJ2-5, with D unclear. The CDR3 consists of 13 residues. V was trimmed by 1 base and J by 5 bases, leaving 8 bases between them. The germline V gene has CDR1 SEHNR and CDR2 FQNEAQ (reference sequence).

This clone was detected only a few times. The same CDR3 also results from other DNA sequences found in this sample. The gene calls are TRBV18 and TRBJ2-7, with no clear D. Looked up from germline, CDR1 is KGHSH and CDR2 is LQKENI. With 6 bases removed from V and 0 bases from J, the gap between germline ends came to 9 bases. The CDR3 has 13 amino acids. The CDR3, as DNA: TGTGCCAGCTCGCCGGGTAGCTCCTACGAGCAGTACGTC. Its translation is CASSPGSSYEQYV.

This clone has more than one count but fewer than ten. The chain couples TRBV7-9 to TRBJ2-1; TRBD1 aligns across 7 bases. This CDR3 comprises 15 residues. The trim removed 5 bases at V and 9 bases at J, leaving 13 bases unmatched. The germline gives CDR1 SEHNR, CDR2 FQNEAQ (reference sequence). CDR3 nucleotide sequence: TGTGCCAGCAGCCCATCGACAGGGAAGAGGGGTGAGCAGTTCTTC. Protein: CASSPSTGKRGEQFF. The full variable domain, its missing parts supplied by reference TRBV7-9 and TRBJ2-1, is DTGVSQNPRHKITKRGQNVTFRCDPISEHNRLYWYRQTLGQGPEFLTYFQNEAQLEKSRLLSDRFSAERPKGSFSTLEIQRTEQGDSAMYLCASSPSTGKRGEQFFGPGTRLTVL.

V and J are TRBV9 and TRBJ2-3; the match to TRBD2 covers 7 bases. The CDR3 covers 16 residues. The trim removed 4 bases at V and 4 bases at J, leaving 12 bases unmatched. CDR1 and CDR2 from the germline V gene are SGDLS and YYNGEE. The CDR3 region has the DNA TGTGCCAGCAGCTCACGACTAGCAGCCGGTGCAGATACGCAGTATTTT. It encodes CASSSRLAAGADTQYF.

This rearrangement joins TRBV5-4 to TRBJ2-1; D uncertain. The V end was cut by 4 bases, the J end by 5 bases, with 16 bases between. Germline values: CDR1 SGHNT, CDR2 YYREEE (reference sequence). This CDR3 has 15 residues. The CDR3 sequence is CASSIGVAQDNEQFF. The CDR3 nucleotides are TGTGCCAGCAGCATTGGGGTTGCCCAAGACAATGAGCAGTTCTTC.

This clone was seen more than once but under ten times. This chain links TRBV5-1 with TRBJ2-3, with unresolved D. From germline, CDR1 is SGHRS and CDR2 YFSETQ. The CDR3 spans 16 residues. Trimming took off 0 bases at V and 5 bases at J, with 16 bases between the two ends. CDR3 coding DNA: TGCGCCAGCAGCTTGGAGGAGTTGGGTTCGGTAGATACGCAGTATTTT. Protein: CASSLEELGSVDTQYF. Full variable domain (missing parts from reference TRBV5-1 and TRBJ2-3): KAGVTQTPRYLIKTRGQQVTLSCSPISGHRSVSWYQQTPGQGLQFLFEYFSETQRNKGNFPGRFSGRQFSNSRSEMNVSTLELGDSALYLCASSLEELGSVDTQYFGPGTRLTVL.

This clone was counted between two and nine times. This rearrangement joins TRBV7-9 to TRBJ1-5; 7 nucleotides align to TRBD1. This CDR3 region has 14 residues. With V trimmed by 5 bases and J by 6 bases, 7 bases remained unmatched. The germline CDR1 and CDR2 sequences are SEHNR and FQNEAQ (reference sequence). This CDR3 reads CASSHDRVGQPQHF. Here the CDR3 DNA reads TGTGCCAGCAGCCACGACAGGGTGGGTCAGCCCCAGCATTTT.

This clone has more than one count but fewer than ten. The rearrangement uses TRBV6-6 and TRBJ2-2; 10 nucleotides line up with TRBD1. CDR3 size: 15 residues. V lost 5 bases, J lost 3 bases, and 3 bases stayed unmatched. Germline CDR1 reads MNHNY; CDR2 reads SVGAGI (reference sequence). The CDR3 nucleotides read TGTGCCAGCAGTACCGGGACAGGGGACACCGGGGAGCTGTTTTTT. As protein: CASSTGTGDTGELFF.

J is TRBJ2-5 and V is TRBV4-2, with D possibly matching TRBD1 (6 bases). Looked up from germline, CDR1 is LGHNA and CDR2 is YNFKEQ. The CDR3 runs 15 residues. The V and J ends lost 5 bases and 1 base respectively, with 14 bases between them. The CDR3 is CASSLAQGSQETQYF. The CDR3 DNA sequence: TGTGCCAGCAGCTTAGCACAGGGTAGCCAAGAGACCCAGTACTTC.

The chain is built from TRBV28 and TRBJ2-7; tentative D call: TRBD1 (6 bases). Germline CDR1 MDHEN, CDR2 SYDVKM. CDR3 length: 16 residues. Trimming pared 4 bases from V and 0 bases from J, leaving 16 bases between. DNA of the CDR3: TGTGCCAGCAGTTCCAATACAGGGCAGAGCTCCTACGAGCAGTACGTC. It codes for CASSSNTGQSSYEQYV.

The rearrangement joins TRBV25-1 to TRBJ2-7; D not certain. Trimming pared 2 bases from V and 6 bases from J, leaving 11 bases between. The CDR3 is 13 amino acids. The V gene's germline CDR1 is MGHDK and CDR2 SYGVNS. CDR3 DNA sequence: TGTGCCAGCAGTGAAGATGGGGTTCTCGAGCAGTACGTC. The encoded protein is CASSEDGVLEQYV.

There are a few counts of this clone. The chain recombines TRBV6-4 with TRBJ1-6; D is unclear. This CDR3 spans 13 amino acids. Per the germline V gene, CDR1 is MRHNA and CDR2 is SNTAGT. V lost 3 bases to trimming and J lost 9 bases, with 9 bases between them. CDR3 nucleotide sequence: TGTGCCAGCAGTGAGGCCCCGGGTTCACCCCTCCACTTT. The encoded protein is CASSEAPGSPLHF.

The chain has TRBV4-1 and TRBJ2-3; TRBD1 might be the D (6 bases). Trimming took off 2 bases at V and 4 bases at J, with 13 bases between the two ends. Germline V gene lookup returns CDR1 MGHRA and CDR2 YSYEKL. The CDR3 totals 15 residues. CDR3 DNA: TGCGCCAGCAGCCAACGGGACAAGGTTCCAGATACGCAGTATTTT. This translates into CASSQRDKVPDTQYF.

The genes are TRBV7-9 and TRBJ2-1; TRBD1 matches at 9 bases. Trimming removed 5 bases from V and 4 bases from J; junction bases left unmatched: 9. The CDR3 covers 16 residues. Germline assignment: CDR1 SEHNR and CDR2 FQNEAQ (reference sequence). CDR3 loop: CASSGTGTGRYNEQFF. The CDR3 bases are TGTGCCAGCAGCGGCACCGGGACAGGGCGTTACAATGAGCAGTTCTTC.

In regard to this clone: Other nucleotide sequences in the sample specify the same CDR3. V usage is TRBV4-3 and J usage is TRBJ2-5, with D hard to call. CDR1 is LGHNA, CDR2 YSLEER, per germline. The CDR3 has 13 residues. V shed 0 bases and J shed 4 bases, with 6 bases lying between them. The chain's CDR3 is CASSQDWGETQYF. The CDR3 region has the DNA TGCGCCAGCAGCCAAGATTGGGGAGAGACCCAGTACTTC.

This clone was detected a few times. The chain is built from TRBV7-8 and TRBJ2-3, with a weak D call TRBD1 (6 bases). From germline, CDR1 is SGHVS and CDR2 FQNEAQ. V lost 1 base and J lost 7, with 9 bases in between. This CDR3 has 13 amino acids. The CDR3 is CASSLGDKYTQYF. The CDR3 DNA reads as TGTGCCAGCAGCTTAGGGGACAAATATACGCAGTATTTT.

In this sample, this clone turned up a few times. The chain couples TRBV18 to TRBJ1-4; D is ambiguous. CDR1 is KGHSH, CDR2 LQKENI, per germline. The CDR3 contains 15 residues. Deletions cut 1 base from V and 6 bases from J, with 12 bases between. Here the CDR3 reads CASSPLQKRDEKLFF. The CDR3 DNA reads as TGTGCCAGCTCACCACTACAAAAGCGGGATGAAAAACTGTTTTTT. The entire variable domain, with the rest obtained from reference TRBV18 and TRBJ1-4, is as follows: NAGVMQNPRHLVRRRGQEARLRCSPMKGHSHVYWYRQLPEEGLKFMVYLQKENIIDESGMPKERFSAEFPKEGPSILRIQQVVRGDSAAYFCASSPLQKRDEKLFFGSGTQLSVL.

This clone was counted a few times. This chain joins TRBV18 and TRBJ1-5; D not certain. Trimming left V 3 bases short and J 2 bases short, with 8 bases between. The V gene's germline CDR1 is KGHSH and CDR2 LQKENI. The CDR3 loop spans 14 amino acids. The CDR3 here is CASSPTKGNQPQHF. CDR3 coding DNA: TGTGCCAGCTCACCTACTAAGGGCAATCAGCCCCAGCATTTT.